This is a list of T cell receptor beta chains from one sample in a study of control samples from healthy donors and cancer patients. Using immunoSEQ multiplex PCR, the repertoire was profiled, and TCRdb retains in-frame clones only, with some absent. The table includes 130,000 or so clones, more than 90% detected once. The sequencing input was blood. The source of these receptors is a man younger than 35 in good health. Each CDR3 is given with its conserved first and last residue. D genes are given only for firm matches. Size is stated for part of the rows, as once, few or many counts, or as a class when the clone is expanded.

V	J	size	D	DNA	CDR3
TRBV29-1	TRBJ1-1	NA	NA	TGCAGCTTCGCCTTGGAAAGGGTAGCCACTGAAGCTTTCTTT	CSFALERVATEAFF
TRBV4-1	TRBJ2-4	NA	NA	TGCGCCAGCAGCCAACCCGGGGATGGCAAAAACATTCAGTACTTC	CASSQPGDGKNIQYF
TRBV6-5	TRBJ2-7	NA	NA	TGTGCCAGCAGTTACTCGATAAGGAGGAGCTCCTACGAGCAGTACTTC	CASSYSIRRSSYEQYF
TRBV12-3/TRBV12-4	TRBJ1-2	NA	NA	TGTGCCAGCAGTTTAACCCTAGATGGCTACACCTTC	CASSLTLDGYTF
TRBV9	TRBJ2-1	NA	NA	TGTGCCAGCAGCGTAGTTGGGGTGCGGGGGCCGAAGAATGAGCAGTTCTTC	CASSVVGVRGPKNEQFF
TRBV7-2	TRBJ2-2	NA	NA	TGTGCCAGCAGCTTGGGAGTCTCCGGGGAGCTGTTTTTT	CASSLGVSGELFF
TRBV30	TRBJ2-2	NA	TRBD2	TGTGCCTGGAGTAAGCTAGCGGGGGCCCGGGGCGGGGAGCTGTTTTTT	CAWSKLAGARGGELFF
TRBV7-2	TRBJ2-5	NA	NA	TGTGCCAGCAGCTTAGTTGGCTTCGCACCCCTGTTGGAGACCCAGTACTTC	CASSLVGFAPLLETQYF
TRBV19	TRBJ1-1	NA	TRBD1	TGTGCCAGTAGGGGGGCGGGGACAGGGCGGTTCGACACTGAAGCTTTCTTT	CASRGAGTGRFDTEAFF
TRBV25-1	TRBJ1-2	once	NA	TGTGCCAGCAGTGAATGGGGAGAAGGCTACACCTTC	CASSEWGEGYTF
TRBV7-9	TRBJ1-6	NA	TRBD1	TGTGCCAGCAGTGTTGACAGGGGGGATTCACCCCTCCACTTT	CASSVDRGDSPLHF
TRBV5-4	TRBJ2-5	NA	TRBD2	TGTGCCAGCAGCCAAGGGGGGACTAGCGGGGCGGGAGAGACCCAGTACTTC	CASSQGGTSGAGETQYF
TRBV3-1/TRBV3-2	TRBJ2-1	NA	TRBD2	TGTGCCAGCAGCCATATAGCGGGGGGCCTTGACAATGAGCAGTTCTTC	CASSHIAGGLDNEQFF
TRBV3-1/TRBV3-2	TRBJ1-1	NA	NA	TGTGCCAGCAGTCCCCGGGGGTTAATGAACACTGAAGCTTTCTTT	CASSPRGLMNTEAFF
TRBV5-5	TRBJ1-5	NA	NA	TGTGCCAGCAGCTTGGGCACGGGAAGTCAGCCCCAGCATTTT	CASSLGTGSQPQHF
TRBV7-2	TRBJ2-1	NA	TRBD2	TGTGCCAGCAGCACAACGGGACTAGCGCGGAATGAGCAGTTCTTC	CASSTTGLARNEQFF
TRBV2	TRBJ2-7	NA	TRBD1	TGTGCCAGCAGGGTTGGACAGGGGGCCCCCTACGAGCAGTACTTC	CASRVGQGAPYEQYF
TRBV3-1/TRBV3-2	TRBJ1-6	NA	NA	TGTGCCAGCAGCCTCCCCGGGGGGTCACCCCTCCACTTT	CASSLPGGSPLHF
TRBV5-4	TRBJ2-7	NA	NA	TGTGCCAGCAGCCGGGACGGCGGGTCCTACGAGCAGTACTTC	CASSRDGGSYEQYF
TRBV2	TRBJ2-1	NA	NA	TGTGCCAGCAGCCCTCTCTCCGGTAGCGAGCAGTTCTTC	CASSPLSGSEQFF
TRBV7-9	TRBJ2-2	NA	NA	TGTGCCAGCAGCTTACTTGTATCGACCGGGGAGCTGTTTTTT	CASSLLVSTGELFF
TRBV11-2	TRBJ2-4	NA	NA	TGTGCCAGCAGCTTAGCCCGGGGCAGGGCAACCAAAAACATTCAGTACTTC	CASSLARGRATKNIQYF
TRBV11-2	TRBJ2-7	NA	NA	TGTGCCAGCAGCTTAGATGTGCTAGCGATAAACGAGCAGTACTTC	CASSLDVLAINEQYF
TRBV6-2/TRBV6-3	TRBJ1-6	once	TRBD1	TGTGCCAGCAGCCCATCGACAAGGGACAGCAAAAGGAGCTCCTATAATTCACCCCTCCACTTT	CASSPSTRDSKRSSYNSPLHF
TRBV19	TRBJ2-7	NA	TRBD1	TGTGCCAGTAGTAAGGGACAGGGTATCGACGAGCAGTACTTC	CASSKGQGIDEQYF
TRBV4-2	TRBJ1-1	NA	TRBD1	TGTGCCAGCAGCCAAGCGACAGGGAGGAACACTGAAGCTTTCTTT	CASSQATGRNTEAFF
TRBV9	TRBJ2-1	NA	TRBD2	TGTGCCAGCAGCGTGACTAGCGGGGCTTACAATGAGCAGTTCTTC	CASSVTSGAYNEQFF
TRBV5-1	TRBJ2-3	many	NA	TGCGCCAGCAGCTTAGCAGGGAACGCAGATACGCAGTATTTT	CASSLAGNADTQYF
TRBV19	TRBJ1-1	NA	NA	TGTGCCAGTAGAGAACAGGGTGGGATGAACACTGAAGCTTTCTTT	CASREQGGMNTEAFF
TRBV29-1	TRBJ2-2	NA	NA	TGCAGCGTTTTGGCCAAACCCGGGGAGCTGTTTTTT	CSVLAKPGELFF
TRBV5-1	TRBJ2-7	few	TRBD2	TGCGCCAGCAGCTTAGGGACTAGCCTCGTTAGGACCTACGAGCAGTACTTC	CASSLGTSLVRTYEQYF
TRBV7-9	TRBJ1-4	NA	NA	TGTGCCAGCAGCTCTCCGGGGGCGCTGGTGGGTGAAAAACTGTTTTTT	CASSSPGALVGEKLFF
TRBV5-4	TRBJ2-3	NA	TRBD2	TGTGCCAGCAGATTGGGGCTAGCGGGGGTCCCCAGCACAGATACGCAGTATTTT	CASRLGLAGVPSTDTQYF
TRBV2	TRBJ1-2	NA	TRBD1	TGTGCCAGCAGAGATGGACAGGGCGGCTATGGCTACACCTTC	CASRDGQGGYGYTF
TRBV29-1	TRBJ2-3	NA	NA	TGCAGCGTTGAAGGCGGGAGCACAGATACGCAGTATTTT	CSVEGGSTDTQYF
TRBV6-1	TRBJ2-5	NA	NA	TGTGCCAGCAGTGAACGAGGGTTCGGGGAGACCCAGTACTTC	CASSERGFGETQYF
TRBV3-1/TRBV3-2	TRBJ2-2	NA	TRBD1	TGTGCCAGCAGCCAAGAGGGACAGAGAGTAAGAGGAACCGGGGAGCTGTTTTTT	CASSQEGQRVRGTGELFF
TRBV7-2	TRBJ2-1	NA	NA	TGTGCCAGCAGCCCCTTGGGGCGGGGGCGCTACAATGAGCAGTTCTTC	CASSPLGRGRYNEQFF
TRBV11-2	TRBJ2-1	NA	NA	TGTGCCAGCAGCTCGGACGTTAACAATGAGCAGTTCTTC	CASSSDVNNEQFF
TRBV3-1/TRBV3-2	TRBJ1-4	NA	TRBD1	TGTGCCAGCAGCCGGGGACAGGGTAATGAAAAACTGTTTTTT	CASSRGQGNEKLFF
TRBV10-3	TRBJ1-2	NA	TRBD1	TGTGCCATCGAGCCGGCAGGGGGTAATGGCTACACCTTC	CAIEPAGGNGYTF
TRBV15	TRBJ1-5	NA	TRBD1	TGTGCCACCAGCAGAGGGGGACAGGGCAATCAGCCCCAGCATTTT	CATSRGGQGNQPQHF
TRBV6-5	TRBJ2-7	NA	NA	TGTGCCAGCAGTTACTCTAGGGGCCTCTACGAGCAGTACTTC	CASSYSRGLYEQYF
TRBV2	TRBJ1-2	once	NA	TGTGCCAGCAGTGACCAAAAGGGGGGGGACTATGGCTACACCTTC	CASSDQKGGDYGYTF
TRBV6-5	TRBJ2-1	NA	NA	TGTGCCAGCAGTTCGACAGGCGAGCAGTTCTTC	CASSSTGEQFF
TRBV6-4	TRBJ2-1	few	TRBD1	TGTGCCAGCAGTCGCGGGACAGGGGGCAATGAGCAGTTCTTC	CASSRGTGGNEQFF
TRBV6-1	TRBJ1-1	NA	NA	TGTGCCAGCAGCCACCCGGAAAGGGGCACTGAAGCTTTCTTT	CASSHPERGTEAFF
TRBV11-2	TRBJ1-1	NA	NA	TGTGCCAGCAGCTTAGCGTTCGCTGAAGCTTTCTTT	CASSLAFAEAFF
TRBV7-9	TRBJ2-7	NA	NA	TGTGCCAGCAGCCTTGGACAGTCGCCGTACTTC	CASSLGQSPYF
TRBV21-1	TRBJ1-4	NA	NA	TGTGCCAGCAGCCTAGAGGGCAGGGTAAAGGGAGCAACTAATGAAAAACTGTTTTTT	CASSLEGRVKGATNEKLFF
TRBV27	TRBJ1-1	NA	NA	TGTGCCAGCAGTTTTGCAGGGATGAACACTGAAGCTTTCTTT	CASSFAGMNTEAFF
TRBV10-1	TRBJ2-1	NA	TRBD2	TGCGCCAGCAGTGAGGCGGGCGGGGGAACCTACAATGAGCAGTTCTTC	CASSEAGGGTYNEQFF
TRBV29-1	TRBJ2-1	NA	NA	TGCAGCGTTGTGAGGGGTCCCGACAATGAGCAGTTCTTC	CSVVRGPDNEQFF